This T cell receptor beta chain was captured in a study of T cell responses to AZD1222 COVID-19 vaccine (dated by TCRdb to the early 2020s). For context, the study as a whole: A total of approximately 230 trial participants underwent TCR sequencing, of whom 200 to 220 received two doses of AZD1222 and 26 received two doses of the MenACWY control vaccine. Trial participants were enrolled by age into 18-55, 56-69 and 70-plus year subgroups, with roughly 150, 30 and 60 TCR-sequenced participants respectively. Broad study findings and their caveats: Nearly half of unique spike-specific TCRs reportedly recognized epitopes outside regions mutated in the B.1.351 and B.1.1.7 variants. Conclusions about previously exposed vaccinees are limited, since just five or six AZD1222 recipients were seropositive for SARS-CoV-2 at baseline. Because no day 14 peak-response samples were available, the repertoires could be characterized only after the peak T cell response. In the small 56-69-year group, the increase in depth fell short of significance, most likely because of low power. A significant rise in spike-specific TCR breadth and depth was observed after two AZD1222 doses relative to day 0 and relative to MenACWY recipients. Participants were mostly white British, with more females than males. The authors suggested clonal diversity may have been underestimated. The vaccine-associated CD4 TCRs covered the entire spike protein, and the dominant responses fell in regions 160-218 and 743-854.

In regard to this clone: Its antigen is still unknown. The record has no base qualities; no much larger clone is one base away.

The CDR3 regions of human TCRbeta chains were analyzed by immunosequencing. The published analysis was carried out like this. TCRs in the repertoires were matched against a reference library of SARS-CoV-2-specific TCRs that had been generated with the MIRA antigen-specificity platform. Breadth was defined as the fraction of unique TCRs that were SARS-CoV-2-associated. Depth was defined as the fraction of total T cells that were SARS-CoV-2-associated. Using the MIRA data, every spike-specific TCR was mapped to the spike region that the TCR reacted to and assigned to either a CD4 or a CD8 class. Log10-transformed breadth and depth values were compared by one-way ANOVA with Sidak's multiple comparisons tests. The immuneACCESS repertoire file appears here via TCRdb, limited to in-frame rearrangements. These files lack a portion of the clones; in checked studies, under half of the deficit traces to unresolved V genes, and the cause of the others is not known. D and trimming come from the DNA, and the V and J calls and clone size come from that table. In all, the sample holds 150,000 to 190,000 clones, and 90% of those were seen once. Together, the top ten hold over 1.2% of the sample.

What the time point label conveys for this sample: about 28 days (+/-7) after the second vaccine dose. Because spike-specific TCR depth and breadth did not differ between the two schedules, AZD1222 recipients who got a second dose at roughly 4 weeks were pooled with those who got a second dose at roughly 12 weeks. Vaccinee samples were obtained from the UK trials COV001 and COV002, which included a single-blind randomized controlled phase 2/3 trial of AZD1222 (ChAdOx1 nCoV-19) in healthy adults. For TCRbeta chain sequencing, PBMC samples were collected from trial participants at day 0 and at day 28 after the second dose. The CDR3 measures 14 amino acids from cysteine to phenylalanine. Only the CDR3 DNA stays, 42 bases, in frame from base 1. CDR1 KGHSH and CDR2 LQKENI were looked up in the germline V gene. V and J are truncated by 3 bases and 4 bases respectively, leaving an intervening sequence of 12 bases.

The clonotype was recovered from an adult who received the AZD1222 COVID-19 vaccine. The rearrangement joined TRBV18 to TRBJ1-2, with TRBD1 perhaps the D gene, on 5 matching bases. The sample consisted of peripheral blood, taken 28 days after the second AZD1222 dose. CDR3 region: CASSPGDSGYGYTF. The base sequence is TGTGCCAGCTCACCCGGCGACAGTGGCTATGGCTACACCTTC.